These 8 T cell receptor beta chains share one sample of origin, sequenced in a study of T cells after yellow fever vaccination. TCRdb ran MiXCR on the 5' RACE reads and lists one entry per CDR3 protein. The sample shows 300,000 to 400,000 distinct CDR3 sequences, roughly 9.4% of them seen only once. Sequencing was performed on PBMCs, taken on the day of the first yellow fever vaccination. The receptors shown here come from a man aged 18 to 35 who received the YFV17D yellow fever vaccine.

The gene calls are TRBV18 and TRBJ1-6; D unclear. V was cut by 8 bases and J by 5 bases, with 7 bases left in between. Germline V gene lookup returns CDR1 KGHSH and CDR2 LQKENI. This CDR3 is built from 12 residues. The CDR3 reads CASTKDNSPLHF. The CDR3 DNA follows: TGTGCCAGCACCAAAGATAATTCACCCCTCCACTTT.

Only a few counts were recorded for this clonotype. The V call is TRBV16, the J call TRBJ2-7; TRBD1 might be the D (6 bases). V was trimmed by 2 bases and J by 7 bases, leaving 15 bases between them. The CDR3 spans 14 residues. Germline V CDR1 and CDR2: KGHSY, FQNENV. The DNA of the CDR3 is TGTGCCAGCAGCCAAAATCGGGACATTGGGGAGCAGTACTTC. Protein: CASSQNRDIGEQYF.

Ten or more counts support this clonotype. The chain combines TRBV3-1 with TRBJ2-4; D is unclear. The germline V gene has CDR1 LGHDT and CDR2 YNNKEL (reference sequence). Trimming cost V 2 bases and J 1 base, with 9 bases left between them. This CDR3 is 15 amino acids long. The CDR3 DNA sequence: TGTGCCAGCAGCCAAAGGGCCGGGGCCAAAAACATTCAGTACTTC. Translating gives CASSQRAGAKNIQYF. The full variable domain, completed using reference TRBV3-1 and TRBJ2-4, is DTAVSQTPKYLVTQMGNDKSIKCEQNLGHDTMYWYKQDSKKFLKIMFSYNNKELIINETVPNRFSPKSPDKAHLNLHINSLELGDSAVYFCASSQRAGAKNIQYFGAGTRLSVL.

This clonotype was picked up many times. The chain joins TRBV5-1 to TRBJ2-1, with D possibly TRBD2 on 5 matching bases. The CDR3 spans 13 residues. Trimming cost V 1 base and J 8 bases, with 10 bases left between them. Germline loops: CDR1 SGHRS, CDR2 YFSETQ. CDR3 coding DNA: TGCGCCAGCAGCTTGATTCCGGGGTATGAGCAGTTCTTC. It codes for CASSLIPGYEQFF.

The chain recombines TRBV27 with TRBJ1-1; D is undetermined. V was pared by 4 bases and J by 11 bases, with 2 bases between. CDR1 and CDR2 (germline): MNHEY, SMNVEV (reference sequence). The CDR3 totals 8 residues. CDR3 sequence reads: CASSWAFF. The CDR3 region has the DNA TGTGCCAGCAGTTGGGCTTTCTTT.

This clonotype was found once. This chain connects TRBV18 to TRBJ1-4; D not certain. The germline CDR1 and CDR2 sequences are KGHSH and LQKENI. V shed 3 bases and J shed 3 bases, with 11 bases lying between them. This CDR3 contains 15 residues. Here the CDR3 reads CASSPHSGPNEKLFF. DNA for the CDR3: TGTGCCAGCTCACCTCACAGCGGACCTAATGAAAAACTGTTTTTT.

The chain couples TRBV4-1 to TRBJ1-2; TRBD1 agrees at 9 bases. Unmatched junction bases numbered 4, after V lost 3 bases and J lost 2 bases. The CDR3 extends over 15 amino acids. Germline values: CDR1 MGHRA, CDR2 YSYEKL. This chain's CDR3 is CASSQGQGPNYGYTF. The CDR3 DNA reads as TGCGCCAGCAGCCAGGGACAGGGACCCAACTATGGCTACACCTTC.

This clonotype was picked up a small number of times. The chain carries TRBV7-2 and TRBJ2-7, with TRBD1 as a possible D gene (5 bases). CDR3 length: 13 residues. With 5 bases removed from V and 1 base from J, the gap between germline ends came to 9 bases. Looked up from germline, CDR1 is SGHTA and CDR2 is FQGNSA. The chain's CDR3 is CASSPGYSYEQYF. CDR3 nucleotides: TGTGCCAGCAGCCCAGGGTATTCCTACGAGCAGTACTTC.